The 12 T cell receptor beta chains below come from one sample, sequenced in a study of cytomegalovirus exposure and HLA in healthy donors. PCR amplification relied on 60 Vbeta primers (plus 13 Jbeta primers). Sequencing used immunoSEQ multiplex PCR; TCRdb keeps in-frame clones, though not all of them. The sample lists about 200,000 clones, more than 65% occurring once. Sequenced: PBMCs. All receptors derive from a man between 45 and 60 years old in good health and CMV-seronegative.

The V gene is TRBV29-1, the J gene TRBJ2-5; TRBD2 matches 11 bases. The better agreement between TRBJ2-7 and the DNA end casts doubt on the J call. The CDR3 has 14 residues. The germline V gene has CDR1 SQVTM and CDR2 ANQGSEA. CDR3 bases: TGCAGCGCGGCCGGGACTAGCGGCTCCTACGAGCAGTACTTC. Translation gives CSAAGTSGSYEQYF.

The sample holds a few counts of this clone. The V call is TRBV30, the J call TRBJ1-6, with a weak D call TRBD1 (5 bases). V was shortened by 3 bases and J by 7 bases, with 7 bases between the two germline ends. Germline V gene sequence: CDR1 GTSNPN, CDR2 SVGIG (reference sequence). This CDR3 has 12 residues. As DNA, the CDR3 is TGTGCCTGGAGCAGGGCGAATTCACCCCTCCACTTT. Residues: CAWSRANSPLHF.

The rearrangement joins TRBV10-2 to TRBJ2-1; 11 bases align to TRBD2. Germline V gene sequence: CDR1 WSHSY, CDR2 SAAADI. The CDR3 covers 15 residues. The trim removed 6 bases at V and 6 bases at J, leaving 7 bases unmatched. The chain's CDR3 is CASSPTSGSFNEQFF. The DNA of the CDR3 is TGCGCCAGCAGCCCAACTAGCGGGAGTTTCAATGAGCAGTTCTTC.

The chain joins TRBV6-5 to TRBJ2-7; 10 nucleotides agree with TRBD1. CDR3 length: 15 amino acids. V lost 1 base, J lost 5 bases, and 5 bases stayed unmatched. Germline assignment: CDR1 MNHEY and CDR2 SVGAGI. The CDR3 here is CASSYFGTGANEQYF. As DNA, the CDR3 is TGTGCCAGCAGTTACTTTGGGACAGGGGCCAACGAGCAGTACTTC.

CDR3 region: CACAGGSSGANVLTF. The CDR3 region has the DNA TGCGCCTGCGCAGGGGGCTCCTCTGGGGCCAACGTCCTGACTTTC. The V gene is TRBV5-1, the J gene TRBJ2-6; TRBD1 agrees at 8 bases. CDR1 is SGHRS and CDR2 is YFSETQ in the germline V gene. This CDR3 contains 15 residues. V lost 10 bases and J lost 0; bases outside the gene matches: 6.

The V and J genes are TRBV10-3 and TRBJ2-7; D is uncertain. The CDR3 contains 13 residues. Germline CDR1 and CDR2: ENHRY and SYGVKD. V shed 4 bases and J shed 0 bases, with 7 bases lying between them. Here the CDR3 reads CAISGQASYEQYF. The CDR3 bases are TGTGCCATCAGTGGGCAGGCCTCCTACGAGCAGTACTTC.

This chain joins TRBV11-2 and TRBJ1-1; the D is unclear. Trimming took off 2 bases at V and 3 bases at J, with 10 bases between the two ends. The germline V gene encodes CDR1 SGHAT and CDR2 FQNNGV. This CDR3 spans 14 amino acids. In nucleotides, the CDR3 is TGTGCCAGCAGCTTAAGACCCAGCGACACTGAAGCTTTCTTT. Protein sequence: CASSLRPSDTEAFF.

The rearrangement uses TRBV28 and TRBJ2-5; 10 bases map to TRBD2. This CDR3 spans 17 amino acids. CDR1 is MDHEN, CDR2 SYDVKM, per germline. V dropped 6 bases and J dropped 5; count of bases not matched to a gene: 15. The CDR3 DNA is TGTGCCAGCAGCCATGGGAGCGGGAGGGTAGGTCGGGAGACCCAGTACTTC. Its translation is CASSHGSGRVGRETQYF. The variable domain in full, completed from reference TRBV28 and TRBJ2-5, reads DVKVTQSSRYLVKRTGEKVFLECVQDMDHENMFWYRQDPGLGLRLIYFSYDVKMKEKGDIPEGYSVSREKKERFSLILESASTNQTSMYLCASSHGSGRVGRETQYFGPGTRLLVL.

The V and J genes are TRBV7-2 and TRBJ2-3; 8 nucleotides align to TRBD2. CDR1 and CDR2 from the germline V gene are SGHTA and FQGNSA. The CDR3 has 19 amino acids. With 2 bases clipped from V and 6 bases from J, the junction kept 19 bases outside the gene matches. The CDR3 coding sequence is TGTGCCAGCAGCTTAAGGGGGTTGGGTAGCGGGACCCCTAGGGATACGCAGTATTTT. The encoded protein is CASSLRGLGSGTPRDTQYF.

This clone was recorded a few times. The chain recombines TRBV28 with TRBJ2-7, with 9 bases matching TRBD2. Losses at the gene ends were 1 base for V and 4 bases for J; bases not matched to a gene: 2. Germline CDR1 reads MDHEN; CDR2 reads SYDVKM. The length of the CDR3 is 14 residues. The CDR3 sequence: CASSLLREGYEQYF. The CDR3 DNA reads TGTGCCAGCAGTTTATTGCGGGAGGGGTACGAGCAGTACTTC.

The chain joins TRBV2 to TRBJ2-2, with 8 nucleotides matching TRBD2. Germline CDR1 and CDR2: SNHLY and FYNNEI. CDR3 length: 16 residues. The V and J ends lost 5 bases and 2 bases, in that order; junction bases with no gene match: 7. CDR3 coding DNA: TGTGCCAGCAGTAGGAAGGCGGGAGGCAACACCGGGGAGCTGTTTTTT. It yields the protein CASSRKAGGNTGELFF.

The gene calls are TRBV9 and TRBJ1-1; the D gene is possibly TRBD1 (6 bases). Trimming took 0 bases from V and 3 from J, leaving 12 bases between them. Germline CDR1 and CDR2: SGDLS and YYNGEE. The CDR3 runs 15 residues. Here the CDR3 reads CASSVVRGGDTEAFF. The CDR3 DNA follows: TGTGCCAGCAGCGTAGTGAGGGGGGGGGACACTGAAGCTTTCTTT.